This TCR beta chain was sequenced in a study of identifying expanded T cells in peripheral blood (dated by TCRdb to about 2019). For the study in its entirety: Four technical replicates, made by sequencing separate aliquots from the same pool of genomic DNA, were compared pairwise. General findings and caveats noted by the study authors: Across all healthy donors, variance in clone template counts between approximately 2-week samples was found to increase significantly with total template count. Roughly 1.2 differentially abundant clones were flagged by the binomial model between technical replicates, whereas about 16 and 19 were flagged over approximately two weeks and four weeks, respectively. The authors expected biological variance in healthy repertoires might increase further over much longer intervals such as months to years. The beta-binomial model significantly reduced the number of clones called differentially abundant and the false-positive rate across all healthy-donor time intervals.

No immune events, such as infections, were documented for the healthy donors during the collection period. To calibrate time-dependent variance in a beta-binomial model of T-cell clone differential abundance, blood repertoires from healthy donors were used as a training cohort. The training cohort was composed of roughly 10 healthy donors, 3 female and 7 male. On average the donors were approximately 40 years old, and their ages spanned about 25 to 64 years. Whole blood was collected from each healthy donor at three time points spaced about 14 days apart and obtained from a commercial supplier. Genomic DNA was extracted from unsorted whole blood for immunosequencing. The CDR1 and CDR2 encoded by the germline V gene are MGHDK and SYGVNS. V sheds 4 bases and J sheds 0 bases, leaving 13 bases between their ends. Its CDR3 holds 15 amino acids, cysteine through phenylalanine. CDR3 DNA only is kept here, 45 bases in frame from base 1.

Of note for this clone: Its antigen target is currently unknown. Per-base qualities were not stored, and no clone one base away is much larger.

The immunoSEQ Assay, which relies on bias-controlled multiplex PCR amplification of genomic DNA, was used to profile TCRbeta CDR3 regions. Per the authors' processing: The absolute abundance of each unique TCRbeta CDR3 region was quantified after sequences were collapsed and filtered. Differential abundance was tested with two models: a binomial (Fisher-equivalent) model and a beta-binomial model that adds time-dependent variance fitted from healthy donors. Clones with fewer than 5 combined templates were removed, and differential abundance was called for clones with a Benjamini-Hochberg FDR below 0.01. Using the form v = (b*log(k)+a)^2, the beta-binomial variance was modeled as a function of the total template count across the two samples. Held by TCRdb, this immuneACCESS table contains in-frame sequences only and omits some clones. Under half of the omission traces to an unresolved V gene where checked; the cause of the rest is unknown. The V and J calls and clone size come from that table; D and trimming were worked out from the DNA. The sample table contains around 120,000 clones; only one count was recorded for 84% of them. The top ten hold approximately 3% of the sample.

The specimen was blood. The chain employs TRBV25-1 and TRBJ2-7, and the D gene may be TRBD1, 5 bases matching. This clonotype was obtained from a person aged 18 to 75 in good health. The CDR3 is CASSATAPSSYEQYF. In nucleotide form, the sequence is TGTGCCAGCAGTGCGACAGCTCCGAGCTCCTACGAGCAGTACTTC.